This is a list of T cell receptor beta chains from one sample in a study of monozygotic twins with cystic fibrosis. Generated by immunoSEQ multiplex PCR, the TCRdb table keeps only in-frame clones and is missing some. The table shows about 14,000 clones, with 90% to 95% occurring only once. The sequencing sample was made of blood. The receptors originated from a girl aged 2-10 years with cystic fibrosis. CDR3s include the opening cysteine and the closing phenylalanine or tryptophan. D genes are given only for firm matches. Only part of the rows carry a size: once, few, many, or a class if the clone is expanded.

TRBJ1-2,.,.,TRBV6-1,TGTGCCAGCAGTGAGAGGAAAAACTATGGCTACACCTTC,CASSERKNYGYTF
TRBJ2-7,.,.,TRBV9,TGTGCCAGCAGCGTAGGCGGGACAGACTACGAGCAGTACTTC,CASSVGGTDYEQYF
TRBJ1-4,.,.,TRBV1,TGCACCAGCAGCCAAGATGTCGGGGAAACTAATGAAAAACTGTTTTTT,CTSSQDVGETNEKLFF
TRBJ1-4,.,TRBD1,TRBV14,TGTGCCAGCAGCCAAGCCCAGGGGGCGGGTGAAAAACTGTTTTTT,CASSQAQGAGEKLFF
TRBJ1-4,.,.,TRBV25-1,TGTGCCAGCAGTGAAAACTTGGCAGGGGTTGAAAAACTGTTTTTT,CASSENLAGVEKLFF
TRBJ2-1,.,.,TRBV25-1,TGTGCCAGCAGTGAATTGGGGGTCACGGCAGACGGGAATGAGCAGTTCTTC,CASSELGVTADGNEQFF
TRBJ2-2,.,TRBD2,TRBV5-1,TGCGCCAGCAGCTTCCCACTAGCGGACAAGACAGGCGGGGAGCTGTTTTTT,CASSFPLADKTGGELFF
TRBJ2-2,.,.,TRBV4-3,TGCGCCAGCAGCCAAGACGGGTCCAGGGTGGGGGGGGAGCTGTTTTTT,CASSQDGSRVGGELFF
TRBJ2-5,.,TRBD1,TRBV5-1,TGCGCCAGCAGCCCCGGGACAGGGAGGACTGAGACCCAGTACTTC,CASSPGTGRTETQYF
TRBJ2-7,.,TRBD2,TRBV19,TGTGCCAGTCGAACTAGCGGGGGTCCCGCCGTGCAGTACTTC,CASRTSGGPAVQYF
TRBJ2-2,.,TRBD2,TRBV28,TGTGCCAGCAAGGGAAGACTAGCGGCCTTCAGGGAGCTGTTTTTT,CASKGRLAAFRELFF
TRBJ2-7,.,.,TRBV27,TGTGCCAGCAGTTTAGGGCAGACCTACGAGCAGTACTTC,CASSLGQTYEQYF
TRBJ2-1,.,.,TRBV7-9,TGTGCCAGCAGCTTGGAGGCCCCCTACAATGAGCAGTTCTTC,CASSLEAPYNEQFF
TRBJ1-6,.,.,TRBV30,TGTGCCTGGAGTGTGGGGCAGGGAAATTCACCCCTCCACTTT,CAWSVGQGNSPLHF
TRBJ2-3,once,.,TRBV28,TGTGCCAGCAACTCTCTCGGGATAATAGATACGCAGTATTTT,CASNSLGIIDTQYF
TRBJ2-7,few,.,TRBV25-1,TGTGCCAGCAGCGGCCCCCCGGGACCACCTAGGGGGGAGCAGTACTTC,CASSGPPGPPRGEQYF
TRBJ2-7,.,TRBD2,TRBV7-9,TGTGCCAGCAGCTTAAGTGCGGGAGGCTACGAGCAGTACTTC,CASSLSAGGYEQYF